This T cell receptor (beta chain) comes out of a study of T cell responses to AZD1222 COVID-19 vaccine. The V end lost 2 bases, the J end lost 0 bases, and 8 bases lay between the germline ends. The germline CDR1 and CDR2 sequences are SGHDT and YYEEEE. The CDR3 runs to 15 residues. Using immunoSEQ multiplex PCR, the repertoire was profiled, and TCRdb retains in-frame clones only, with some absent. The sample carries approximately 100,000 clones, 85% to 90% recorded once. The sample in question was peripheral blood, obtained on day 0 of AZD1222 vaccination. The chain uses TRBV5-6 and TRBJ1-4, with no clear D. The TCR sequence derives from an adult in good health. The CDR3 region is CASSFTVATNEKLFF. The DNA for the CDR3 is TGTGCCAGCAGCTTCACGGTTGCAACTAATGAAAAACTGTTTTTT. Variable domain in full (rest from reference TRBV5-6 and TRBJ1-4): DAGVTQSPTHLIKTRGQQVTLRCSPKSGHDTVSWYQQALGQGPQFIFQYYEEEERQRGNFPDRFSGHQFPNYSSELNVNALLLGDSALYLCASSFTVATNEKLFFGSGTQLSVL.